The present T cell receptor beta chain was sequenced within a study of identical twins. This clonotype was found many times. TCRdb re-called the 5' RACE reads through MiXCR, storing one row per CDR3 protein. The repertoire has around 1.7 million distinct CDR3 sequences, around 33% of them found once; the top ten carry approximately 0.25%. This CDR3 region has 10 residues. V was clipped by 3 bases and J by 10 bases, with 9 bases between them. Germline values: CDR1 SQVTM, CDR2 ANQGSEA. This sequence originates from a newborn girl in good health. Sequencing used cord blood. V usage is TRBV29-1 and J usage is TRBJ1-1; no definite D call. The CDR3: CSVDREGAFF. The CDR3, as DNA: TGCAGCGTTGATAGGGAGGGAGCTTTCTTT.